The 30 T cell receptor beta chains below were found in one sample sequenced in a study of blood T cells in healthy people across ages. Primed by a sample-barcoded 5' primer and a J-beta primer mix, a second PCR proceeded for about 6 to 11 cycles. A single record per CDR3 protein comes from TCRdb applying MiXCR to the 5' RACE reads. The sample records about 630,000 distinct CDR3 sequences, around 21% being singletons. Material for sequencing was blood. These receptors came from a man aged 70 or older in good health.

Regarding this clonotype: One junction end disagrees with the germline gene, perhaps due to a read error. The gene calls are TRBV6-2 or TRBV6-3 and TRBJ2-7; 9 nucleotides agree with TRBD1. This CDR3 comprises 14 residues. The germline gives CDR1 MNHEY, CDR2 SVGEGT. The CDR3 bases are TGTGCCAGCAGCCGGACAGGGGCATCCTTCGAGCAGTACTTC. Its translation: CASSRTGASFEQYF.

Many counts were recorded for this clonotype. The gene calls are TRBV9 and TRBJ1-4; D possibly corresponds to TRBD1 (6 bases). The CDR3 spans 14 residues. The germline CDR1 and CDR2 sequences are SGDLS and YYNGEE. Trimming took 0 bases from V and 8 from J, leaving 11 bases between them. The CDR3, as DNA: TGTGCCAGCAGCGTAGAAGGAACAGGGGAAAAACTGTTTTTT. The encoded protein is CASSVEGTGEKLFF.

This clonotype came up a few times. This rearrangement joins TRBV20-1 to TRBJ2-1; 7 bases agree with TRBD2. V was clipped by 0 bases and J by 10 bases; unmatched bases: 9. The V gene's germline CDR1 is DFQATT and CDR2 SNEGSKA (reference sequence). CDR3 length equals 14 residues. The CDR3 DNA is TGCAGTGCTAGAGATCGCGCGGGAGCTCGGGAGCAGTTCTTC. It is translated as CSARDRAGAREQFF.

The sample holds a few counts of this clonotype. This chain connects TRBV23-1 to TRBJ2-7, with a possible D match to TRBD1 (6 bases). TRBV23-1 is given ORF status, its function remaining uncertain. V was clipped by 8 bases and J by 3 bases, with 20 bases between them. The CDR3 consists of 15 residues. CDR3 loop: CASGSDRSPLYEQYF. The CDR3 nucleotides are TGCGCCAGCGGCTCCGACAGGTCCCCACTCTACGAGCAGTACTTC.

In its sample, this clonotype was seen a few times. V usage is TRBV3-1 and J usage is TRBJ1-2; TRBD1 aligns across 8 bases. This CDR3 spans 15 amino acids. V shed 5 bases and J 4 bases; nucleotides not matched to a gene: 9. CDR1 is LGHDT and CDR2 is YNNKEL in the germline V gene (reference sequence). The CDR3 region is CASSGSGTGAYGYTF. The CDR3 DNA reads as TGTGCCAGCAGCGGGTCCGGGACAGGTGCCTATGGCTACACCTTC.

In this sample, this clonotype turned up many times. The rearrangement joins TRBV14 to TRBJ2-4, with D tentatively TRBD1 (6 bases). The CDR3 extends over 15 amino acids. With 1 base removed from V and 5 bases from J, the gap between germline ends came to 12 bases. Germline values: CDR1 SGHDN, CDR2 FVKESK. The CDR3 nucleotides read TGTGCCAGCAGCCAAGCTCCAGGGGCGGAAAACATTCAGTACTTC. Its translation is CASSQAPGAENIQYF.

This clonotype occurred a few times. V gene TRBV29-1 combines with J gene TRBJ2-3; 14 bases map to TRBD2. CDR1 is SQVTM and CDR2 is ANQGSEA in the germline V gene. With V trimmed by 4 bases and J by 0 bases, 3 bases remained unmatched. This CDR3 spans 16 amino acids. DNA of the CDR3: TGCAGCGTTGTTGGGACTAGCGGGAGAAGCACAGATACGCAGTATTTT. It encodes CSVVGTSGRSTDTQYF.

This CDR3 is CASWGADSYEQYF. DNA of the CDR3: TGTGCCAGCTGGGGGGCGGACTCCTACGAGCAGTACTTC. The chain carries TRBV28 and TRBJ2-1, with D perhaps matching TRBD1 or TRBD2 (6 bases each). With the DNA end fitting TRBJ2-7 better, the J assignment may be wrong. The CDR3 loop spans 13 amino acids. The germline CDR1 and CDR2 sequences are MDHEN and SYDVKM.

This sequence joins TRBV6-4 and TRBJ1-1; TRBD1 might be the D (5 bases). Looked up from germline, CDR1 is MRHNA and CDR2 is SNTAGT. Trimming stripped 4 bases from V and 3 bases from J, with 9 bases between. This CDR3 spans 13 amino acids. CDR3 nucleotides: TGTGCCAGCAGTGCGGGGCGATACACTGAAGCTTTCTTT. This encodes CASSAGRYTEAFF.

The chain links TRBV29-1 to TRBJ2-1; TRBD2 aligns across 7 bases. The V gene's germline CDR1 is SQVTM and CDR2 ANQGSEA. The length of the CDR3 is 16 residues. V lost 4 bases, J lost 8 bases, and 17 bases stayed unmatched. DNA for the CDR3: TGCAGCGTTGTCCCCCGACTAGCACGGGATGGGGATGAGCAGTTCTTC. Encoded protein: CSVVPRLARDGDEQFF.

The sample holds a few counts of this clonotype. CDR3: CASSLASTGRGYTF. CDR3 nucleotides: TGTGCCAGCAGCTTAGCGTCGACAGGGCGTGGCTACACCTTC. This chain connects TRBV7-9 to TRBJ1-2; 7 bases are shared with TRBD1. The V and J ends lost 0 bases and 7 bases, in that order; junction bases with no gene match: 5. Germline values: CDR1 SEHNR, CDR2 FQNEAQ (reference sequence). The length of the CDR3 is 14 residues. Combining the CDR3 with reference TRBV7-9 and TRBJ1-2 gives the whole variable domain DTGVSQNPRHKITKRGQNVTFRCDPISEHNRLYWYRQTLGQGPEFLTYFQNEAQLEKSRLLSDRFSAERPKGSFSTLEIQRTEQGDSAMYLCASSLASTGRGYTFGSGTRLTVV.

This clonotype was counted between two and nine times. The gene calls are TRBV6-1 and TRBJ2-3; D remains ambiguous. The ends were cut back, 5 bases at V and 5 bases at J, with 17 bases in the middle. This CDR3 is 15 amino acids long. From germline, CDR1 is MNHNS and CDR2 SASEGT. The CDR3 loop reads CASSTTSRSGDTQYF. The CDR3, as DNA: TGTGCCAGCAGTACAACCTCCCGGTCCGGAGATACGCAGTATTTT.

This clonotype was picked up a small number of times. CDR3 loop: CASSPTSGSPYNEQFF. As DNA, the CDR3 is TGTGCCAGCAGCCCCACTAGCGGGAGCCCCTACAATGAGCAGTTCTTC. V and J are TRBV7-9 and TRBJ2-1, with 11 nucleotides matching TRBD2. V shed 5 bases and J 2 bases; nucleotides not matched to a gene: 5. Looked up from germline, CDR1 is SEHNR and CDR2 is FQNEAQ (reference sequence). The CDR3 loop spans 16 amino acids.

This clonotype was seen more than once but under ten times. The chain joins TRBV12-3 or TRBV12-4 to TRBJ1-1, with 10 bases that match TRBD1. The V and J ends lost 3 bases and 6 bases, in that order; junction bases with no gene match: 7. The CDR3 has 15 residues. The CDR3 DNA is TGTGCCAGCAGTTTCCGACAGGGGGCGCGCGCTGAAGCTTTCTTT. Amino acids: CASSFRQGARAEAFF.

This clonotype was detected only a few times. DNA for the CDR3: TGCAGTGCTGGGGGGGGACTAGCGGGAAATGAGCAGTTCTTC. Translated, it gives CSAGGGLAGNEQFF. The rearrangement links TRBV20-1 to TRBJ2-7; TRBD2 matches at 13 bases. Gene TRBJ2-1 matches the end of the DNA better, so the J call may be wrong. In germline, CDR1 is DFQATT, CDR2 SNEGSKA (reference sequence). The CDR3 consists of 14 residues.

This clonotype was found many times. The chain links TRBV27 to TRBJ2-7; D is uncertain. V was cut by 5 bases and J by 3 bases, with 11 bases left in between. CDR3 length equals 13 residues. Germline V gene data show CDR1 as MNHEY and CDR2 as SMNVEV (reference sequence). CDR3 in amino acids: CASSRTEFYEQYF. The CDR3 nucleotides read TGTGCCAGCAGTAGGACGGAGTTCTACGAGCAGTACTTC.

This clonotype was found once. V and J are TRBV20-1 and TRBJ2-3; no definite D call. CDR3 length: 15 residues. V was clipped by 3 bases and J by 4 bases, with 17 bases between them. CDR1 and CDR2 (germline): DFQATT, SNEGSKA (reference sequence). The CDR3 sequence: CSASYLLDRADTQYF. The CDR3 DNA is TGCAGTGCTAGTTATCTTCTGGATCGCGCAGATACGCAGTATTTT.

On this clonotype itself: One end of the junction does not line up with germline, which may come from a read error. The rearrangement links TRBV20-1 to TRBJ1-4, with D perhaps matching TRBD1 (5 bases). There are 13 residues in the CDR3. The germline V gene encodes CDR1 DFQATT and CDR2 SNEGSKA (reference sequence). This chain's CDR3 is CSASRGMGEKLVF. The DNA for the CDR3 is TGCAGTGCTAGTCGGGGGATGGGTGAAAAACTGGTTTTT.

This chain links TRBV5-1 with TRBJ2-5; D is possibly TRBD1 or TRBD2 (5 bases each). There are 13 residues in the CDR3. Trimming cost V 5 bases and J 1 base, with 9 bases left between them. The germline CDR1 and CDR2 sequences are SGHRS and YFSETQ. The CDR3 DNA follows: TGCGCCAGCAGAGGGACCTTCCAAGAGACCCAGTACTTC. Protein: CASRGTFQETQYF.

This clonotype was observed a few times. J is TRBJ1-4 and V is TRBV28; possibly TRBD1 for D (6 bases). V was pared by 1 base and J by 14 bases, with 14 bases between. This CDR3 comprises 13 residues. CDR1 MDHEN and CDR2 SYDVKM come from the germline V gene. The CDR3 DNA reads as TGTGCCAGCAGTTTATTGAGTCAGGGGATGCTGTTTTTT. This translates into CASSLLSQGMLFF.

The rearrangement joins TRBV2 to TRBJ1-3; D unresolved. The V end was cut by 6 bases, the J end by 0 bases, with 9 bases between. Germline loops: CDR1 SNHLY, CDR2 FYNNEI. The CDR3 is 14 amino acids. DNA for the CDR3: TGTGCCAGCAGGCAGGAAAGCTCTGGAAACACCATATATTTT. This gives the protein CASRQESSGNTIYF.

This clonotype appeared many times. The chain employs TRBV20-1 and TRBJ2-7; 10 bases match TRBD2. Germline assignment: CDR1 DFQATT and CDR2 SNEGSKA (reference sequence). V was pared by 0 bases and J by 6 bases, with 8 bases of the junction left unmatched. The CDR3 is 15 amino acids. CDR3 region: CSARDSLAGLSEQYF. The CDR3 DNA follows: TGCAGTGCTAGAGATTCACTAGCGGGATTGTCCGAGCAGTACTTC.

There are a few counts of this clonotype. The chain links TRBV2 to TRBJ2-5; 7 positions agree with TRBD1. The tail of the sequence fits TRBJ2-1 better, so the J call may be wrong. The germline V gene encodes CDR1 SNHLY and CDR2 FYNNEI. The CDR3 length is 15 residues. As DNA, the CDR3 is TGTGCCAGCAGTACCCCGGGACAGCCTTTGAATGAGCAGTTCTTC. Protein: CASSTPGQPLNEQFF.

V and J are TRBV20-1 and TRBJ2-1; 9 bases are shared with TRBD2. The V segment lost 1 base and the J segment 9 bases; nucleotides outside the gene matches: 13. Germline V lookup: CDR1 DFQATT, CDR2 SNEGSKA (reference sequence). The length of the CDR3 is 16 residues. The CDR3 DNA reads TGCAGTGCTAGAGGGGCTAGCGGGATGCAATTAGGTGAGCAGTTCTTC. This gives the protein CSARGASGMQLGEQFF.

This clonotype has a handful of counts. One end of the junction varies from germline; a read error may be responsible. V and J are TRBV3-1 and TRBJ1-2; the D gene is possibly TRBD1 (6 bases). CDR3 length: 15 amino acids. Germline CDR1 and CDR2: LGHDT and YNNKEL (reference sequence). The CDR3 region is CVSSQSHAGVNGYTF. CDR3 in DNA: TGTGTCAGCAGCCAATCTCATGCAGGGGTTAATGGCTACACCTTC.

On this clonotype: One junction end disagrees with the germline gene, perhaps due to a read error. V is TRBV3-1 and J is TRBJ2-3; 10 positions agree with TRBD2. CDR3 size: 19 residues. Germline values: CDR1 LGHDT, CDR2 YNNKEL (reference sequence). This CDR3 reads CASSYAPGLATTSTDTQYF. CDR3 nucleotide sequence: TGCGCCAGCAGTTATGCTCCGGGACTAGCGACTACTAGCACAGATACGCAGTATTTT.

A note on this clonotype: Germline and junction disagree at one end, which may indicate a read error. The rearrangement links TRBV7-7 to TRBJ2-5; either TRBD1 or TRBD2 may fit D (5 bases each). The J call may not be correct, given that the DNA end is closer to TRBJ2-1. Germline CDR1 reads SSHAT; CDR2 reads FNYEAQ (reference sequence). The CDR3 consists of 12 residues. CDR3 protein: CASSLVGGEQFF. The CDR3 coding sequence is TGTGCTAGCAGCTTAGTTGGGGGTGAGCAGTTCTTC.

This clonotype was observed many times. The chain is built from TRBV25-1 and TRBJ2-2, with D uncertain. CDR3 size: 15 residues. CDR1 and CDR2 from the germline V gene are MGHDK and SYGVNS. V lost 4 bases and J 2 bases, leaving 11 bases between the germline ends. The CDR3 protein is CASSVSGPNTGELFF. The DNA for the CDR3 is TGTGCCAGCAGTGTCAGTGGGCCAAACACCGGGGAGCTGTTTTTT. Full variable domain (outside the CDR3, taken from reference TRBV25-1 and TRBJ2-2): EADIYQTPRYLVIGTGKKITLECSQTMGHDKMYWYQQDPGMELHLIHYSYGVNSTEKGDLSSESTVSRIRTEHFPLTLESARPSHTSQYLCASSVSGPNTGELFFGEGSRLTVL.

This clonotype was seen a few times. CDR3 sequence reads: CSARAPANTGELFF. As DNA, the CDR3 is TGCAGTGCCCGGGCGCCTGCGAACACCGGGGAGCTGTTTTTT. This chain uses TRBV20-1 with TRBJ2-2; D remains unclear. The V end lost 6 bases, the J end lost 0 bases, and 11 bases lay between the germline ends. CDR3 length: 14 residues. Germline CDR1 reads DFQATT; CDR2 reads SNEGSKA (reference sequence).

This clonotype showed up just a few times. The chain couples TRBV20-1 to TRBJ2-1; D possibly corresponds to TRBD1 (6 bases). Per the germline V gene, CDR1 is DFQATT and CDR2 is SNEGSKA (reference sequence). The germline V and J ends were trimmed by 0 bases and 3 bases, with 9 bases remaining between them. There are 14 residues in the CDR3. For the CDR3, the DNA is TGCAGTGCTAGAGATTCAGGGGTCTACAATGAGCAGTTCTTC. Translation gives CSARDSGVYNEQFF.